These 9 T cell receptor beta chains came from one sample sequenced in a study of shared clonotypes between healthy human individuals (dated by TCRdb to the early 2020s). The library came from the immunoSEQ multiplex PCR assay. Sourced from immuneACCESS, this table was stored by TCRdb with only in-frame sequences that have V and J called. A share of the clones is absent; for the studies checked, an unresolved V gene accounts for under half, and the remainder has no known explanation. In this sample the table shows a few million clones, roughly nine tenths of which occur a single time. Of the sample, about 0.13% is held by the ten largest clones. Sequenced material: naive CD4+ T cells sorted from blood. The cell subset or site label, as the study defines it: CD45RA+ positively selected. All receptors derive from a man aged 18 to 29 in good health.

CDR3: CAISGLASSYEQYF. In nucleotides, the CDR3 is TGTGCCATCAGTGGGCTAGCCAGCTCCTACGAGCAGTACTTC. The chain combines TRBV10-3 with TRBJ2-5; TRBD2 is a possible D gene (5 bases). The J call may be mistaken, given a closer DNA end match to TRBJ2-7. The CDR3 has 14 amino acids. Looked up from germline, CDR1 is ENHRY and CDR2 is SYGVKD.

The rearrangement joins TRBV7-2 to TRBJ2-1, with TRBD1 matching 10 bases. CDR1 is SGHTA and CDR2 is FQGNSA in the germline V gene. V dropped 2 bases and J dropped 1; count of bases not matched to a gene: 5. This CDR3 has 17 amino acids. The CDR3 coding sequence is TGTGCCAGCAGCTTAAGACAGGGGGCTTCTTCCTACAATGAGCAGTTCTTC. The encoded protein is CASSLRQGASSYNEQFF. The variable domain in full, completed from reference TRBV7-2 and TRBJ2-1, reads GAGVSQSPSNKVTEKGKDVELRCDPISGHTALYWYRQSLGQGLEFLIYFQGNSAPDKSGLPSDRFSAERTGGSVSTLTIQRTQQEDSAVYLCASSLRQGASSYNEQFFGPGTRLTVL.

The CDR3 sequence is CASSGRQPNYGYTF. The CDR3 DNA sequence: TGTGCCAGCAGCGGGAGGCAACCTAACTATGGCTACACCTTC. The chain couples TRBV7-9 to TRBJ1-2, with no clear D. Germline values: CDR1 SEHNR, CDR2 FQNEAQ (reference sequence). Trimming stripped 5 bases from V and 0 bases from J, with 10 bases between. CDR3 length: 14 amino acids.

This clone was recorded once. The V gene is TRBV9, the J gene TRBJ2-3; tentatively, D is TRBD2 (6 bases). CDR1 and CDR2 from the germline V gene are SGDLS and YYNGEE. Trimming removed 4 bases at V and 2 bases at J, with 17 bases between. This CDR3 contains 16 residues. CDR3 DNA: TGTGCCAGCAGCCCCCGAGGACTAATCCTCACAGATACGCAGTATTTT. Translating it yields CASSPRGLILTDTQYF.

The chain employs TRBV6-6 and TRBJ2-4; D is unclear. Germline values: CDR1 MNHNY, CDR2 SVGAGI (reference sequence). Trimming left V 0 bases short and J 0 bases short, with 9 bases between. The CDR3 has 16 amino acids. The CDR3 nucleotides read TGTGCCAGCAGTTACTCTCCAGGCCAAGCCAAAAACATTCAGTACTTC. As protein: CASSYSPGQAKNIQYF.

The V call is TRBV25-1, the J call TRBJ1-1; D is possibly TRBD1 (5 bases). V lost 4 bases and J 8 bases, leaving 14 bases between the germline ends. The CDR3 is made up of 13 amino acids. Germline values: CDR1 MGHDK, CDR2 SYGVNS. The CDR3 DNA reads TGTGCCAGCAGTGTAACCGGGACGGAGGAAGCTTTCTTT. It is translated as CASSVTGTEEAFF.

The J gene is TRBJ2-5, the V gene TRBV15; D is uncertain. Germline values: CDR1 LNHNV, CDR2 YYDKDF (reference sequence). Deletions cut 1 base from V and 1 base from J, with 10 bases between. The CDR3 extends over 15 amino acids. CDR3 DNA: TGTGCCACCAGCAGAGGAGGAACCACCCAAGAGACCCAGTACTTC. Its protein is CATSRGGTTQETQYF.

The chain uses TRBV4-3 and TRBJ2-4; 11 positions match TRBD2. CDR1 is LGHNA and CDR2 is YSLEER in the germline V gene. This CDR3 has 17 residues. Trimming removed 1 base from V and 3 bases from J; junction bases left unmatched: 5. The CDR3 DNA reads as TGCGCCAGCAGCCAAGTAGCGGGAGGGACCAGCAAAAACATTCAGTACTTC. Protein sequence: CASSQVAGGTSKNIQYF.

This clone has only one observation. This chain joins TRBV30 and TRBJ2-5; 9 bases align to TRBD1. The V segment lost 0 bases and the J segment 5 bases; nucleotides outside the gene matches: 4. Germline CDR1 and CDR2: GTSNPN and SVGIG (reference sequence). The CDR3 is 14 amino acids. The CDR3 DNA follows: TGTGCCTGGAGTGTTGGACAGGGGAGGGAGACCCAGTACTTC. Its translation: CAWSVGQGRETQYF.